The sequence of this T cell receptor (beta chain) was determined in a study of T cell responses to AZD1222 COVID-19 vaccine. TCRdb's table, derived via immunoSEQ multiplex PCR, lists solely in-frame clones and lacks some. The sample includes some 150,000 clones, around nine tenths of them seen just once. The V end was cut by 4 bases, the J end by 0 bases, with 12 bases between. The germline gives CDR1 LNHDA, CDR2 SQIVND (reference sequence). CDR3 size: 15 residues. Study-level points and caveats: In the spike-specific TCR repertoire, nearly half reportedly target unmutated variant regions. At study baseline, merely several AZD1222 recipients were seropositive.

Regarding this clone: Its antigen is not known.

The chain combines TRBV19 with TRBJ1-1; D perhaps matches TRBD1 (6 bases). Sequences were derived from peripheral blood, sampled on day 0 of MenACWY control vaccination. This TCR derives from an adult in good health. In nucleotides, the CDR3 is TGTGCCAGTAGTAAACAGGGTAAAGTGAACACTGAAGCTTTCTTT. Protein: CASSKQGKVNTEAFF.